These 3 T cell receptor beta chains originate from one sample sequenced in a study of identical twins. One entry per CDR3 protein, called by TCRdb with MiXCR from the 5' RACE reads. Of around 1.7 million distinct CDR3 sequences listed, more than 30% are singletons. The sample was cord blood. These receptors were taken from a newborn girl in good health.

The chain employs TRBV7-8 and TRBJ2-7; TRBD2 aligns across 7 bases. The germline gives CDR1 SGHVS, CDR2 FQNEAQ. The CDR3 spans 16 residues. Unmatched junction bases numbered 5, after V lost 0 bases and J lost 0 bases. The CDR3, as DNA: TGTGCCAGCAGCTTAGCACTAGCGTCGAGCTCCTACGAGCAGTACTTC. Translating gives CASSLALASSSYEQYF.

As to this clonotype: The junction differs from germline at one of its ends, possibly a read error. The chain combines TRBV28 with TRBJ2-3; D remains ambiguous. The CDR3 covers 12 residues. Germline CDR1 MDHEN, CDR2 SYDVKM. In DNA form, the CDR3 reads TGTGCCTGCAGCTCACTACCAGATACGCAGTATTTT. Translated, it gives CACSSLPDTQYF.

CDR3 sequence reads: CSVDMWTGFPGYTF. The CDR3 bases are TGCAGCGTTGACATGTGGACAGGGTTCCCTGGCTACACCTTC. The chain uses TRBV29-1 and TRBJ1-2; 8 bases are a match to TRBD1. V lost 3 bases to trimming and J lost 7 bases; unmatched junction nucleotides: 10. Germline lookup yields CDR1 SQVTM and CDR2 ANQGSEA. The CDR3 runs 14 residues.